Listed below are T cell receptor beta chains from one sample, sequenced in a study of cytomegalovirus exposure and HLA in healthy donors. Generated by immunoSEQ multiplex PCR, the TCRdb table keeps only in-frame clones and is missing some. The top ten clones hold less than 1% of a sample with some 170,000 clones, about 81% of them seen once. The sample consisted of PBMCs. These receptors originate from a girl under 10 years old in good health and CMV-seropositive. The CDR3 runs from the conserved cysteine through the conserved F or W. D genes are given only for firm matches. Rows give clone size only sometimes, using once, few, many, or a class for an expanded clone.

v_call	clone_size	j_call	d_call	cdr3_aa	cdr3_nt
TRBV5-1	NA	TRBJ2-2	TRBD2	CASTWAGGNTGELFF	TGCGCCAGCACTTGGGCGGGAGGGAACACCGGGGAGCTGTTTTTT
TRBV15	few	TRBJ2-2	NA	CATSRSYARNTGELFF	TGTGCCACCAGCAGATCCTACGCACGCAACACCGGGGAGCTGTTTTTT
TRBV19	NA	TRBJ1-2	TRBD1	CASSRTGANYGYTF	TGTGCCAGTAGCCGGACAGGAGCTAACTATGGCTACACCTTC
TRBV28	NA	TRBJ1-4	NA	CATEGWNLEKLFF	TGTGCCACCGAGGGTTGGAATTTAGAAAAACTGTTTTTT
TRBV5-1	NA	TRBJ1-3	TRBD1	CASSLATGGNTIYF	TGCGCCAGCAGCTTGGCGACAGGGGGAAACACCATATATTTT
TRBV30	NA	TRBJ1-1	NA	CAWLGGEAFF	TGTGCCTGGCTGGGGGGTGAAGCTTTCTTT
TRBV13	once	TRBJ2-3	NA	CASSPGWRPLTDTQYF	TGTGCCAGCAGCCCGGGGTGGCGGCCGCTCACAGATACGCAGTATTTT
TRBV6-1	NA	TRBJ2-7	TRBD1	CASSSDRSFSYEQYF	TGTGCCAGCAGCTCGGACAGGTCCTTCTCCTACGAGCAGTACTTC
TRBV30	NA	TRBJ2-7	TRBD2	CAWSRGGRGHYEQYF	TGTGCCTGGAGCCGCGGGGGACGGGGTCACTACGAGCAGTACTTC
TRBV30	NA	TRBJ1-1	TRBD1	CAWTLLPTQGAFF	TGTGCCTGGACCCTCCTCCCCACACAGGGGGCTTTCTTT
TRBV30	few	TRBJ2-7	NA	CAWSSQYEQYF	TGTGCCTGGAGTTCCCAGTACGAGCAGTACTTC
TRBV28	NA	TRBJ1-2	NA	CASRVYNNYGYTF	TGTGCCAGCAGGGTCTATAATAACTATGGCTACACCTTC
TRBV11-2	NA	TRBJ2-5	TRBD1	CASSSLSLRQGGETQYF	TGTGCCAGCAGCTCCCTTAGCCTCAGACAGGGGGGAGAGACCCAGTACTTC
TRBV30	few	TRBJ1-2	NA	CAWSTSRGGVGYTF	TGTGCCTGGAGTACCTCTCGGGGGGGCGTCGGCTACACCTTC
TRBV5-5	few	TRBJ2-7	TRBD1	CASSWGQAHSYEQYF	TGTGCCAGCAGCTGGGGACAGGCCCATTCCTACGAGCAGTACTTC
TRBV4-2	NA	TRBJ2-1	TRBD2	CASSQESSGSVTDGEQFF	TGTGCCAGCAGCCAAGAATCTAGCGGGAGCGTAACGGATGGTGAGCAGTTCTTC
TRBV7-9	NA	TRBJ2-7	TRBD2	CASSSTSGRRPYEQYF	TGTGCCAGCAGCTCGACTAGCGGGAGACGACCCTACGAGCAGTACTTC
TRBV4-1	once	TRBJ2-2	NA	CASSQDRGNTGELFF	TGCGCCAGCAGCCAAGACAGGGGTAACACCGGGGAGCTGTTTTTT
TRBV6-1	few	TRBJ2-7	TRBD2	CASSEGSGSSYEQYF	TGTGCCAGCAGTGAAGGAAGCGGGAGCTCCTACGAGCAGTACTTC
TRBV6-1	NA	TRBJ1-2	NA	CASSEGAGTHYGYTF	TGTGCCAGCAGTGAAGGGGCAGGTACCCACTATGGCTACACCTTC
TRBV27	NA	TRBJ1-2	TRBD1	CASSSGQGWGGYTF	TGTGCCAGCAGTTCAGGACAGGGGTGGGGTGGCTACACCTTC
TRBV2	NA	TRBJ2-2	NA	CASRQLLTGELFF	TGTGCCAGCAGACAGTTACTCACCGGGGAGCTGTTTTTT
TRBV30	NA	TRBJ2-2	NA	CASSVTGELFF	TGTGCCAGTAGCGTTACCGGGGAGCTGTTTTTT
TRBV30	few	TRBJ2-5	TRBD2	CAWSGEGRPETQYF	TGTGCCTGGAGTGGGGAGGGGCGCCCAGAGACCCAGTACTTC
TRBV27	NA	TRBJ1-1	NA	CASSFGPEAFF	TGTGCCAGCAGTTTTGGCCCTGAAGCTTTCTTT
TRBV6-1	few	TRBJ1-1	TRBD1	CASSVQGGSFEAFF	TGTGCCAGCAGTGTACAGGGGGGGTCTTTTGAAGCTTTCTTT
TRBV5-1	NA	TRBJ1-2	TRBD1	CASSFLQGNYGYTF	TGCGCCAGCAGCTTCCTACAGGGGAACTATGGCTACACCTTC
TRBV5-1	NA	TRBJ1-1	TRBD1	CASSLSGTANTEAFF	TGCGCCAGCAGCCTATCCGGGACAGCTAACACTGAAGCTTTCTTT